This T cell receptor (beta chain) derives from a study of shared clonotypes between healthy human individuals. General study points: Depth of sequencing was expected to influence donor clonotype sharing.

Note on this clone: Antigen specificity is unknown.

The V gene end was trimmed by 11 bases and the J gene end by 6 bases; junction bases not matched to a gene: 9. The germline gives CDR1 ENHRY, CDR2 SYGVKD. The CDR3 contains 14 residues. Each of the donors was a healthy adult who was HIV-negative and had not had a recent acute infection or vaccination. Across several immunoSEQ plates, the genomic DNA of each subset was split evenly. Sequencing was performed with immunoSEQ multiplex PCR; in TCRdb, only in-frame clones are kept and a portion is missing. The sample lists roughly 220,000 clones; approximately 65% were seen once. Material: memory CD4+ T cells sorted from blood. The subset is: CD45RA-negative fraction. The TCR comes from a man younger than 40 in good health. V is TRBV10-3 and J is TRBJ2-1, with 11 bases identical to TRBD2. Here the CDR3 reads CASLAGGSLNEQFF. CDR3 coding DNA: TGTGCCTCATTAGCGGGAGGGTCACTCAATGAGCAGTTCTTC.